These 9 T cell receptor beta chains came from one sample sequenced in a study of blood T cell repertoires in COVID-19. The table came from immunoSEQ multiplex PCR; TCRdb's copy has only in-frame clones and leaves some out. This table holds 150,000 to 200,000 clones, roughly four fifths found once. Source material: peripheral blood. Every receptor here comes from a woman aged 70-85 years with COVID-19, enrolled during active disease.

This clone was seen once. The chain joins TRBV30 to TRBJ1-1, with a possible D match to TRBD1 (6 bases). Germline V gives CDR1 GTSNPN, CDR2 SVGIG (reference sequence). Trimming cost V 5 bases and J 4 bases, with 17 bases left between them. The CDR3 spans 14 residues. The CDR3 spells CAWGVGSRGTEAFF. The CDR3 nucleotides are TGTGCCTGGGGGGTAGGAAGCAGGGGCACTGAAGCTTTCTTT.

The J gene is TRBJ2-7, the V gene TRBV9; the match to TRBD2 covers 8 bases. Germline CDR1 SGDLS, CDR2 YYNGEE. Unmatched junction bases numbered 9, after V lost 4 bases and J lost 3 bases. This CDR3 contains 15 residues. The CDR3 nucleotides are TGTGCCAGCAGCTCCGGACTAGCAGAGAGCTACGAGCAGTACTTC. This gives the protein CASSSGLAESYEQYF.

This clone was found many times. Distinct nucleotide sequences in the sample also encode this CDR3. CDR3: CASSFLLTGELFF. CDR3 DNA sequence: TGTGCCAGCAGTTTTTTACTCACCGGGGAGCTGTTTTTT. The genes are TRBV28 and TRBJ2-2, with D unclear. V gave up 3 bases and J gave up 4 bases, with 6 bases separating them. This CDR3 has 13 residues. Germline lookup yields CDR1 MDHEN and CDR2 SYDVKM.

The chain combines TRBV18 with TRBJ1-5; TRBD1 aligns across 7 bases. The CDR3 consists of 14 residues. Germline values: CDR1 KGHSH, CDR2 LQKENI. The junction had 3 bases not matched to a gene; V was cut back by 4 bases and J by 3 bases. For the CDR3, the DNA is TGTGCCAGCTCACAAGGACAGGCCAATCAGCCCCAGCATTTT. Its translation: CASSQGQANQPQHF.

The chain is built from TRBV7-9 and TRBJ2-1, with D possibly being TRBD1 (5 bases). The germline CDR1 and CDR2 sequences are SEHNR and FQNEAQ (reference sequence). V lost 5 bases to trimming and J lost 5 bases, with 16 bases between them. The CDR3 sequence is 15 residues long. The CDR3 DNA reads TGTGCCAGCAGCACACAAGGGGCAATTCACAATGAGCAGTTCTTC. Translated: CASSTQGAIHNEQFF.

The J gene is TRBJ2-6, the V gene TRBV3-1 (or the pseudogene TRBV3-2); D ambiguous. The germline V gene has CDR1 LGHDT and CDR2 YNNKEL (reference sequence). The CDR3 spans 13 residues. V was cut by 11 bases and J by 0 bases, with 8 bases left in between. CDR3 in amino acids: CASKPSGANVLTF. The CDR3, as DNA: TGTGCCTCTAAACCCTCTGGGGCCAACGTCCTGACTTTC.

The chain joins TRBV27 to TRBJ2-7; 9 nucleotides align to TRBD2. The CDR3 is 14 residues long. V lost 2 bases and J lost 6; bases outside the gene matches: 5. Germline loops: CDR1 MNHEY, CDR2 SMNVEV (reference sequence). DNA for the CDR3: TGTGCCAGCAGTTTAGGGACTAGCAGCACCGAGCAGTACTTC. Translating gives CASSLGTSSTEQYF.

The J gene is TRBJ2-7, the V gene TRBV6-6; a possible D gene is TRBD1 (5 bases). CDR3 length equals 12 residues. V shed 2 bases and J shed 5 bases, with 7 bases lying between them. Germline CDR1 and CDR2: MNHNY and SVGAGI (reference sequence). CDR3 nucleotides: TGTGCCAGCAGTTACCAGGGCCACGAGCAGTACTTC. It codes for CASSYQGHEQYF.

This clone occurred once. The chain joins TRBV7-8 to TRBJ1-1, with 7 nucleotides matching TRBD1. This CDR3 comprises 17 residues. Germline-derived CDR1 and CDR2 are SGHVS and FQNEAQ. Trimming took 2 bases from V and 6 from J; bases not matched to a gene: 15. Here the CDR3 DNA reads TGTGCCAGCAGCTTAAGAGGAGGGGGCGCCTCAAGCGCTGAAGCTTTCTTT. Protein: CASSLRGGGASSAEAFF.